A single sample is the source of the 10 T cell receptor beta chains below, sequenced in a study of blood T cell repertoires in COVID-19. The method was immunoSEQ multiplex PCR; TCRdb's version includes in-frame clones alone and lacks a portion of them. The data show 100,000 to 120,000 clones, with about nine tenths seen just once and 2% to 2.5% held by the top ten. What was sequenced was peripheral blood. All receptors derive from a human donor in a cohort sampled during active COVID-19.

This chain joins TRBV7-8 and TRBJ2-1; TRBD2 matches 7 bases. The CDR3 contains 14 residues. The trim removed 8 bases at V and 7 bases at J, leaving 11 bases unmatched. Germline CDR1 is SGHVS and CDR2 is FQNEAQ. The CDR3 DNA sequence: TGTGCCAGCGAGGGGAGCGGGACCGGGAATGAGCAGTTCTTC. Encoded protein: CASEGSGTGNEQFF.

The CDR3 is CASSPQGSGNTIYF. In DNA form, the CDR3 reads TGTGCCAGCAGTCCCCAGGGCTCTGGAAACACCATATATTTT. This chain uses TRBV6-1 with TRBJ1-3, with TRBD1 as a possible D gene (5 bases). The CDR3 extends over 14 amino acids. The germline V gene has CDR1 MNHNS and CDR2 SASEGT. The germline V and J ends were trimmed by 5 bases and 0 bases, with 8 bases remaining between them.

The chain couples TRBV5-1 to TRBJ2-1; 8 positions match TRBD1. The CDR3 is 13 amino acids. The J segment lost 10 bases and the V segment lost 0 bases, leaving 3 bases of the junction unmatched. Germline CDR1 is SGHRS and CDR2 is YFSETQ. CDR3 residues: CASSLVAGGEQFF. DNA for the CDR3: TGCGCCAGCAGCTTGGTGGCAGGGGGCGAGCAGTTCTTC. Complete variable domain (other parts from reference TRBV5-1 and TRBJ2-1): KAGVTQTPRYLIKTRGQQVTLSCSPISGHRSVSWYQQTPGQGLQFLFEYFSETQRNKGNFPGRFSGRQFSNSRSEMNVSTLELGDSALYLCASSLVAGGEQFFGPGTRLTVL.

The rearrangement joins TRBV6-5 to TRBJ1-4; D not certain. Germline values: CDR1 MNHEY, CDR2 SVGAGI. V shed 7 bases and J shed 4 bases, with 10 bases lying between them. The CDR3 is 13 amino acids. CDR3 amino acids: CASTLGFNEKLFF. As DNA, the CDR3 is TGTGCCAGCACCCTCGGTTTTAATGAAAAACTGTTTTTT.

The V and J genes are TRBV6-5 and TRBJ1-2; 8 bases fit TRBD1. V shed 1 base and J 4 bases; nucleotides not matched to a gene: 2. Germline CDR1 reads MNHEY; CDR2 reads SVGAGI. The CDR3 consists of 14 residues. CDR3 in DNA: TGTGCCAGCAGTTACTACGGGACAGGCTATGGCTACACCTTC. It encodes CASSYYGTGYGYTF.

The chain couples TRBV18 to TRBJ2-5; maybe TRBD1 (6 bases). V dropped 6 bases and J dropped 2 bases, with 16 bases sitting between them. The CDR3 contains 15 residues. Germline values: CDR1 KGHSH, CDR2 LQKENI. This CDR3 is CASSRPGQPQETQYF. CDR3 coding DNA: TGTGCCAGCTCTAGGCCTGGACAGCCACAAGAGACCCAGTACTTC.

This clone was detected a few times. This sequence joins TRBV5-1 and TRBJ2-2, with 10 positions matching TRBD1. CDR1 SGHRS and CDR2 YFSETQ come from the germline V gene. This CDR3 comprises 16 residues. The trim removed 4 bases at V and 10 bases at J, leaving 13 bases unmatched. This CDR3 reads CASSRRTGGKVEELFF. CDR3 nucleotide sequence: TGCGCCAGCAGCCGCCGGACAGGGGGGAAGGTTGAGGAGCTGTTTTTT.

DNA for the CDR3: TGTGCCAGTAGTATCTCTCTGGGAGCTGAGGGTCCCACAGATACGCAGTATTTT. This gives the protein CASSISLGAEGPTDTQYF. The V gene is TRBV19, the J gene TRBJ2-3; a possible D gene is TRBD2 (5 bases). The V end lost 3 bases, the J end lost 2 bases, and 21 bases lay between the germline ends. The CDR3 has 18 amino acids. The germline V gene has CDR1 LNHDA and CDR2 SQIVND (reference sequence).

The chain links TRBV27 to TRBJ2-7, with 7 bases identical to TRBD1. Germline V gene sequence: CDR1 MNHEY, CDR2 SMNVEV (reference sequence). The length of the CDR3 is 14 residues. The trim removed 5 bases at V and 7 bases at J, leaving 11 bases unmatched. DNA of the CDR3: TGTGCCAGCAGTCGCTCCGGGACAGCCAAGGAGCAGTACTTC. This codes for CASSRSGTAKEQYF.

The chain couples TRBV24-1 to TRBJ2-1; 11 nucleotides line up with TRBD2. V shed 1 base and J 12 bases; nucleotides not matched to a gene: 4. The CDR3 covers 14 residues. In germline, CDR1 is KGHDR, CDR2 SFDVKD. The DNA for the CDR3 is TGTGCCACCAGTGATTTAACTAGCGGGAGTTCGCAGTTCTTC. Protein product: CATSDLTSGSSQFF.